Below are 12 T cell receptor beta chains sequenced from a single sample in a study of blood T cell repertoires in COVID-19. Assay used: immunoSEQ multiplex PCR; TCRdb lists only in-frame clones, some missing. Here the sample spans roughly 110,000 clones, 60% to 85% being singletons. The source material was peripheral blood. All receptors derive from a man between 65 and 85 years old with acute or convalescent COVID-19.

J is TRBJ1-2 and V is TRBV10-3; 10 positions agree with TRBD1. The germline V gene has CDR1 ENHRY and CDR2 SYGVKD. This CDR3 spans 15 amino acids. V trimming: 7 bases; J trimming: 3 bases; junction bases outside the gene matches: 8. The CDR3 spells CAIKNTGTGDYGYTF. CDR3 DNA: TGTGCCATCAAAAATACTGGGACAGGGGACTATGGCTACACCTTC.

This clone was recorded once. V usage is TRBV6-6 and J usage is TRBJ1-1; the match to TRBD1 covers 9 bases. This CDR3 is built from 14 residues. V lost 2 bases and J lost 3; bases outside the gene matches: 1. Germline assignment: CDR1 MNHNY and CDR2 SVGAGI (reference sequence). CDR3 nucleotides: TGTGCCAGCAGTTACGACAGGGGGGACACTGAAGCTTTCTTT. It codes for CASSYDRGDTEAFF.

J is TRBJ1-1 and V is TRBV5-8; D ambiguous. Germline CDR1 is SGHTS and CDR2 is YDEGEE. V lost 4 bases and J lost 3, with 10 bases in between. This CDR3 spans 13 amino acids. Here the CDR3 reads CASSNTLHTEAFF. CDR3 in DNA: TGTGCCAGCAGCAATACTCTCCACACTGAAGCTTTCTTT.

The CDR3 loop reads CASSRNGGGDEQFF. The CDR3 region has the DNA TGTGCCAGCAGCCGAAACGGGGGTGGAGATGAGCAGTTCTTC. The V call is TRBV7-3, the J call TRBJ2-1; tentative D call: TRBD2 (6 bases). Germline V gives CDR1 SGHTA, CDR2 FQGTGA. This CDR3 spans 14 amino acids. The V and J ends lost 5 bases and 8 bases respectively, with 16 bases between them.

The V call is TRBV7-9, the J call TRBJ1-4; D might be TRBD1 (5 bases). The CDR3 sequence is 12 residues long. Germline CDR1 and CDR2: SEHNR and FQNEAQ (reference sequence). Trimming shortened V by 7 bases and J by 8 bases, and 11 bases separated the two germline ends. In DNA, the CDR3 is TGTGCCAGCACGGGGCCGGGGGAAAAACTGTTTTTT. Translating it yields CASTGPGEKLFF.

V gene TRBV6-2 or TRBV6-3 combines with J gene TRBJ2-1, with 7 nucleotides matching TRBD2. The junction had 4 bases not matched to a gene; V was cut back by 2 bases and J by 3 bases. The germline V gene encodes CDR1 MNHEY and CDR2 SVGEGT. The CDR3 contains 15 residues. The CDR3: CASSYAGDFYNEQFF. In DNA form, the CDR3 reads TGTGCCAGCAGTTACGCGGGGGATTTCTACAATGAGCAGTTCTTC.

This chain joins TRBV5-8 and TRBJ2-1; 11 bases fit TRBD2. The germline V gene has CDR1 SGHTS and CDR2 YDEGEE. V lost 0 bases and J lost 8; bases outside the gene matches: 13. The CDR3 is 18 residues long. The CDR3 DNA sequence: TGTGCCAGCAGCTTGGTACGGGATAGCGGGGGGGCCGGGGATGAGCAGTTCTTC. This codes for CASSLVRDSGGAGDEQFF.

The genes are TRBV18 and TRBJ2-3; maybe TRBD2 (6 bases). CDR1 is KGHSH and CDR2 is LQKENI in the germline V gene. Trimming removed 2 bases from V and 2 bases from J, with 14 bases in between. The CDR3 runs 16 residues. The CDR3 bases are TGTGCCAGCTCACCATTGGGGGGTGGCTCCACAGATACGCAGTATTTT. Its protein is CASSPLGGGSTDTQYF.

This clone was recorded only once. The V call is TRBV2, the J call TRBJ1-2, with no clear D. CDR3 length: 14 residues. Germline V lookup: CDR1 SNHLY, CDR2 FYNNEI. V lost 1 base and J lost 2, with 8 bases in between. The CDR3 DNA sequence: TGTGCCAGCAGTGAAGAAAACATCAACTATGGCTACACCTTC. Translated, it gives CASSEENINYGYTF.

The V gene is TRBV29-1, the J gene TRBJ2-3, with 13 bases fitting TRBD2. The CDR3 length is 15 residues. J gave up 8 bases and V 7 bases, and 12 bases lay outside the gene matches. Germline V gene sequence: CDR1 SQVTM, CDR2 ANQGSEA. CDR3 sequence: CSAFELAGGPGTQYF. CDR3 DNA: TGCAGCGCGTTTGAACTAGCGGGGGGGCCGGGTACGCAGTATTTT.

J is TRBJ1-2 and V is TRBV18, with 8 bases identical to TRBD1. There are 12 residues in the CDR3. J lost 8 bases, V lost 4 bases, and 3 bases had no gene match. Germline-derived CDR1 and CDR2 are KGHSH and LQKENI. CDR3 sequence reads: CASSLRGRGYTF. The CDR3 DNA reads TGTGCCAGCTCACTCAGGGGGCGAGGCTACACCTTC.

Worth noting for this clone: A read error may produce the germline difference seen at one junction end. The chain has TRBV5-1 and TRBJ2-6; 7 bases are shared with TRBD2. The CDR3 spans 15 residues. Per germline, CDR1 SGHRS and CDR2 YFSETQ. The CDR3 here is CARSLGGGEANVLTF. CDR3 coding DNA: TGCGCCCGCAGCTTGGGGGGAGGGGAGGCCAACGTCCTGACTTTC.